A selection of T cell receptor beta chains follows, all from one sample in a study of early T cells in non-severe SARS-CoV-2 infection. TCRdb reprocessed the 5' RACE reads with MiXCR, giving one entry per CDR3 protein. Among 50,000 or so distinct CDR3 sequences, 5.6% were seen once, and the ten largest hold approximately 4.1%. Sequenced input: whole blood. These receptors all stem from an adult who was a healthcare worker with PCR-confirmed SARS-CoV-2 infection or an uninfected control (not recorded which). Both conserved end residues are part of each CDR3. D genes are given only for firm matches. Size is stated for part of the rows, as once, few or many counts, or as a class when the clone is expanded.

v_gene,j_gene,d_gene,abundance,CDR3aa,CDR3nt
TRBV7-2,TRBJ2-7,TRBD2,many,CASSALGTIREQYF,TGTGCCAGCAGCGCTCTAGGGACTATCCGCGAGCAGTACTTC
TRBV6-1,TRBJ2-3,NA,NA,CASRRARTDTQYF,TGTGCCAGCAGGCGGGCGCGCACCGATACGCAGTATTTT
TRBV7-6,TRBJ2-1,NA,many,CASSLNRAAGTNEQFF,TGTGCCAGCAGCTTAAACCGGGCCGCGGGGACCAATGAGCAGTTCTTC
TRBV11-2,TRBJ2-7,NA,few,CASSNPPGRTHYEQYF,TGTGCCAGCAGCAACCCACCGGGACGGACCCACTACGAGCAGTACTTC
TRBV20-1,TRBJ1-6,NA,NA,CSAISGGLGYSPLHF,TGCAGTGCGATTAGCGGAGGTTTGGGGTATTCACCCCTCCACTTT
TRBV7-2,TRBJ2-3,NA,many,CASSLRPTGSTDTQYF,TGTGCCAGCAGCTTAAGACCAACAGGGAGCACAGATACGCAGTATTTT
TRBV7-9,TRBJ1-1,NA,many,CAILLLPALIEAFF,TGTGCCATCCTCTTATTGCCGGCACTCATTGAAGCTTTCTTT
TRBV5-1,TRBJ1-1,NA,many,CASSSGNTEAFF,TGCGCCAGCAGCTCCGGGAACACTGAAGCTTTCTTT
TRBV15,TRBJ1-4,TRBD1,many,CATSRAPGQGAPSLIF,TGTGCCACCAGCAGAGCCCCCGGACAGGGGGCGCCTTCCTTGATTTTT
TRBV20-1,TRBJ1-3,NA,many,CSAAGGSGNTIYF,TGCAGTGCCGCGGGGGGATCTGGAAACACCATATATTTT
TRBV7-8,TRBJ2-5,TRBD2,many,CASSRNPRSGGVQETQYF,TGTGCCAGCAGCCGAAACCCCCGGAGCGGGGGGGTCCAAGAGACCCAGTACTTC
TRBV10-3,TRBJ1-2,NA,many,CAISEGGPPMDGYTF,TGTGCCATCAGTGAAGGAGGGCCACCAATGGATGGCTACACCTTC
TRBV6-2/TRBV6-3,TRBJ1-1,NA,few,CASGDVTAEAFF,TGTGCCAGCGGCGATGTAACGGCTGAAGCTTTCTTT
TRBV7-2,TRBJ2-2,NA,many,CASSSYTGELFF,TGTGCCAGCAGCTCTTACACCGGGGAGCTGTTTTTT
TRBV12-3/TRBV12-4,TRBJ1-5,TRBD1,many,CASSRGQGIPLNQPQHF,TGTGCCAGCAGCCGGGGACAGGGCATCCCCCTCAATCAGCCCCAGCATTTT
TRBV10-1,TRBJ2-7,NA,many,CASSTSYEQYF,TGCGCCAGCAGCACTTCCTACGAGCAGTACTTC
TRBV21-1,TRBJ2-2,NA,few,CASNPGHRVLSNTGELFF,TGTGCCAGCAACCCGGGACACAGAGTTTTATCGAACACCGGGGAGCTGTTTTTT
TRBV7-2,TRBJ1-6,NA,many,CASNPDGTNSPLHF,TGTGCCAGCAACCCGGACGGAACTAATTCACCCCTCCACTTT
TRBV7-6,TRBJ2-1,TRBD2,many,CASSLEIAGGPYNEQFF,TGTGCCAGCAGCTTAGAGATAGCGGGAGGGCCATACAATGAGCAGTTCTTC
TRBV5-1,TRBJ2-5,TRBD2,NA,CASSPLAEETQYF,TGCGCCAGCAGTCCTCTAGCGGAAGAGACCCAGTACTTC
TRBV6-5,TRBJ2-2,NA,many,CASSLRRGRTGELFF,TGTGCCAGCAGCCTCCGGCGGGGGCGCACCGGGGAGCTGTTTTTT
TRBV27,TRBJ2-7,NA,many,CASSTLRGNHEQYF,TGTGCCAGCAGTACACTTCGCGGGAACCACGAGCAGTACTTC
TRBV7-2,TRBJ1-5,TRBD1,few,CASSSDGDRHSNQPQHF,TGTGCCAGCAGCTCCGATGGGGACAGACATAGCAATCAGCCCCAGCATTTT
TRBV20-1,TRBJ2-1,TRBD2,NA,CSAKRSGSSYNEQFF,TGCAGTGCTAAAAGAAGCGGGAGCTCCTACAATGAGCAGTTCTTC
TRBV7-6,TRBJ2-2,NA,many,CASSWSLRASNTGELFF,TGTGCCAGCAGCTGGTCCCTCAGGGCGTCGAACACCGGGGAGCTGTTTTTT
TRBV20-1,TRBJ2-3,TRBD2,many,CSALSGGAIASTDTQYF,TGCAGTGCTCTCAGCGGGGGGGCCATAGCTAGCACAGATACGCAGTATTTT
TRBV29-1,TRBJ2-3,NA,many,CSVEDPLPAGTQYF,TGCAGCGTTGAAGATCCACTCCCAGCGGGTACGCAGTATTTT
TRBV5-8,TRBJ1-4,NA,many,CASSLYRRNEKLFF,TGTGCCAGCAGCTTGTACAGGCGGAATGAAAAACTGTTTTTT
TRBV6-6,TRBJ2-7,TRBD1,NA,CASWPGQGSYEQYF,TGTGCCAGCTGGCCGGGACAGGGGTCCTACGAGCAGTACTTC
TRBV9,TRBJ1-2,NA,many,CASSPHLRGPANYGYTF,TGTGCCAGCAGCCCCCACCTCAGGGGACCGGCTAACTATGGCTACACCTTC
TRBV16,TRBJ1-4,NA,NA,CASSQQGTNEKLFF,TGTGCCAGCAGCCAACAGGGAACTAATGAAAAACTGTTTTTT
TRBV5-4,TRBJ2-2,NA,few,CASSFPGDTGELFF,TGTGCCAGCAGCTTCCCAGGGGACACCGGGGAGCTGTTTTTT
TRBV5-6,TRBJ1-6,TRBD1,few,CASSLGPTDRGGSPLHF,TGTGCCAGCAGCTTGGGCCCTACGGACAGGGGAGGATCACCCCTCCACTTT
TRBV14,TRBJ1-2,NA,few,CASSQDEDYGYTF,TGTGCCAGCAGCCAAGACGAGGACTATGGCTACACCTTC
TRBV20-1,TRBJ2-7,NA,many,CSASGSGPYEQYF,TGCAGTGCTAGCGGGAGTGGTCCCTACGAGCAGTACTTC
TRBV11-3,TRBJ1-1,TRBD1,many,CASSPGQAEAFF,TGTGCCAGCAGCCCGGGACAGGCTGAAGCTTTCTTT
TRBV5-1,TRBJ1-5,NA,NA,CASSPSPGGNQPQHF,TGCGCCAGCAGCCCTTCCCCGGGGGGGAATCAGCCCCAGCATTTT
TRBV7-3,TRBJ2-2,NA,NA,CASSYTPGYTGELFF,TGTGCCAGCAGCTACACCCCGGGGTACACCGGGGAGCTGTTTTTT
TRBV11-2,TRBJ1-1,TRBD1,many,CASSLYLGTENEAFF,TGTGCCAGCAGCCTATACCTCGGGACAGAAAATGAAGCTTTCTTT
TRBV3-1,TRBJ2-7,TRBD2,many,CASSNMLAGSYEQYF,TGTGCCAGCAGTAATATGCTAGCGGGTTCCTACGAGCAGTACTTC
TRBV6-5,TRBJ1-1,TRBD1,NA,CASSFSALTGGHTEAFF,TGTGCCAGCAGTTTCTCCGCCTTGACAGGGGGCCACACTGAAGCTTTCTTT
TRBV12-3/TRBV12-4,TRBJ1-4,NA,few,CASSPWGPKNEKLFF,TGTGCCAGCAGCCCTTGGGGTCCCAAAAATGAAAAACTGTTTTTT
TRBV7-3,TRBJ1-1,NA,many,CASSLNRLNTEAFF,TGTGCCAGCAGCTTAAACAGGTTGAACACTGAAGCTTTCTTT
TRBV5-1,TRBJ1-1,TRBD1,many,CASSSQQGLDTEAFF,TGCGCCAGCAGCTCGCAACAGGGGTTGGACACTGAAGCTTTCTTT
TRBV12-3/TRBV12-4,TRBJ2-3,TRBD2,many,CASSLASSGGFLDTQYF,TGTGCCAGCAGTTTAGCATCCAGCGGGGGGTTCTTAGATACGCAGTATTTT
TRBV5-1,TRBJ2-7,NA,few,CASSLGAGSGEQYF,TGCGCCAGCAGCTTGGGTGCTGGTTCCGGCGAGCAGTACTTC
TRBV6-2/TRBV6-3,TRBJ1-5,NA,few,CASSSNLRKTF,TGTGCCAGCAGTTCCAACTTGCGAAAAACCTTT
TRBV6-2/TRBV6-3,TRBJ2-7,TRBD1,NA,CASSSTGTGIYEQYF,TGTGCCAGCAGTTCCACCGGGACAGGGATCTACGAGCAGTACTTC